Listed below are T cell receptor beta chains from one sample, sequenced in a study of PD-1 blockade in classical Hodgkin lymphoma. This table comes from immunoSEQ multiplex PCR, and its TCRdb copy is limited to in-frame clones, with some not included. The sample has about 15,000 clones, around 80% seen once. The sample consisted of peripheral blood mononuclear cells (PBMCs), taken before the second cycle of nivolumab. These receptors all come from a human donor with classical Hodgkin lymphoma. Each CDR3 is given with its conserved first and last residue. The D gene is left open where the match is weak. Where a row states a size, it is once, few, many or the class of an expanded clone; other rows omit it.

j_call clone_size d_call v_call cdr3_nt cdr3_aa
TRBJ1-2 . . TRBV18 TGTGCCAGCTCACCCCCAACCTTCGGAAGTGGTGGCTACACCTTC CASSPPTFGSGGYTF
TRBJ2-2 . TRBD2 TRBV7-2 TGTGCCAGCTCCCGGGGGGGGGCGGGCACCGGGGAGCTGTTTTTT CASSRGGAGTGELFF
TRBJ2-7 . . TRBV11-2 TGTGCCAGCAGCTTAGGGACATTCGGAGGGGACGAGCAGTACTTC CASSLGTFGGDEQYF
TRBJ1-5 . TRBD1 TRBV19 TGTGCCAGTAGGCATAGCGGGACAGCGAGCAATCAGCCCCAGCATTTT CASRHSGTASNQPQHF
TRBJ2-2 . . TRBV5-6 TGTGCCAGCAGCTTGGTGGACAGCGAGGAGCTGTTTTTT CASSLVDSEELFF
TRBJ1-1 . . TRBV27 TGTGCCAGCAGCCCCGTCGGGGACCTAGTCACTGAAGCTTTCTTT CASSPVGDLVTEAFF
TRBJ1-2 . . TRBV14 TGTGCCAGCAGCCCTCTTCCCTACTATGGCTACACCTTC CASSPLPYYGYTF
TRBJ1-2 . TRBD1 TRBV6-5 TGTGCCAGCAGTTACGGGGACAGCCTGTTTAACTATGGCTACACCTTC CASSYGDSLFNYGYTF
TRBJ2-3 . . TRBV10-3 TGTGCCATCAGATCCCCCACAGATACGCAGTATTTT CAIRSPTDTQYF
TRBJ2-6 . TRBD1 TRBV28 TGTGCCAGCAGTAAGGACAGGGTACTTGCCGGGGCCAACGTCCTGACTTTC CASSKDRVLAGANVLTF
TRBJ2-7 . . TRBV28 TGTGCCAGCAGTTTGGGGACCATAGTCTCCTCCTACGAGCGGTACTTC CASSLGTIVSSYERYF
TRBJ2-5 . TRBD2 TRBV5-6 TGTGCCAGCAGTCAAGCGGGGGCAAGAGAGACCCAGTACTTC CASSQAGARETQYF
TRBJ1-4 . . TRBV10-3 TGTGCCATCAGTGTTGGGAATTGGGCTAATGAAAAACTGTTTTTT CAISVGNWANEKLFF
TRBJ2-3 . TRBD2 TRBV9 TGTGCCAGCAGCGCCCGTAGCGGGAGGCCGCCCAGTAGCACAGATACGCAGTATTTT CASSARSGRPPSSTDTQYF
TRBJ1-1 once TRBD1 TRBV19 TGTGCCAGTAGCAAAACCCACTTAGGGACAGGGGGCTTGTTGAACACTGAAGCTTTCTTT CASSKTHLGTGGLLNTEAFF
TRBJ1-2 few . TRBV5-4 TGTGCCAGCAGCTTGCTAGACGGCTATGGCTACACCTTC CASSLLDGYGYTF
TRBJ1-4 . . TRBV18 TGTGCCAGCTCACCGGGGACAACTAATGAAAAACTGTTTTTT CASSPGTTNEKLFF
TRBJ2-1 medium-sized . TRBV19 TGTGCCAGTAGTATGATTCCTGGGGATGAGCAGTTCTTC CASSMIPGDEQFF